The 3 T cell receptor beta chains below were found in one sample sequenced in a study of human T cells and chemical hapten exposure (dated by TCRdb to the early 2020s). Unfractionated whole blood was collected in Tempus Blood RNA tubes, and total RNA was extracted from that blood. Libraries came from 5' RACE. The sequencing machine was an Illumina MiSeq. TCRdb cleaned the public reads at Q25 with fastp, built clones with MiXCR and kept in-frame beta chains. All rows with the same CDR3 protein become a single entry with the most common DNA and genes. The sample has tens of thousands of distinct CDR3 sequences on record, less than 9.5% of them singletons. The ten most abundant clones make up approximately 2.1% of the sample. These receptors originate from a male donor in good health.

CDR3: CASSLDRALEAFF. The CDR3 DNA sequence: TGTGCCAGCAGCTTAGATAGGGCTCTCGAAGCTTTCTTT. The chain employs TRBV7-9 and TRBJ1-1, with D uncertain. V was trimmed by 1 base and J by 8 bases, leaving 11 bases between them. The CDR3 has 13 residues. CDR1 is SEHNR and CDR2 is FQNEAQ in the germline V gene (reference sequence).

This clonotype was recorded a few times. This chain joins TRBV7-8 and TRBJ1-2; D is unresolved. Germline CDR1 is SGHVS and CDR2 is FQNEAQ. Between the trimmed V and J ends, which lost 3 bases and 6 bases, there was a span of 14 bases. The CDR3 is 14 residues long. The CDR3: CASSFSTNGDGYTF. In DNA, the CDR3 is TGTGCCAGCAGCTTTAGTACAAACGGGGATGGCTACACCTTC.

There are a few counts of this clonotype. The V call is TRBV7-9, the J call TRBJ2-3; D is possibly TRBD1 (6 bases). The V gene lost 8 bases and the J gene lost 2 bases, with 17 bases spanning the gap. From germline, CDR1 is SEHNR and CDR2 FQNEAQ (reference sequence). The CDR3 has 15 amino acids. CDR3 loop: CASAPGAQNTDTQYF. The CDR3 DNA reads TGTGCCAGCGCCCCAGGGGCCCAGAACACAGATACGCAGTATTTT.